Each of the 13 T cell receptor beta chains below was sequenced from the same sample in a study of cytomegalovirus exposure and HLA in healthy donors. The primer mix had 60 Vbeta and 13 Jbeta primers. The repertoire was sequenced with immunoSEQ multiplex PCR; TCRdb's copy has only in-frame clones and lacks some. The data hold about 130,000 clones, with around 77% observed a single time. Sequenced sample: PBMCs. The receptors originated from a man aged 30 to 39 in good health.

The chain is built from TRBV19 and TRBJ1-3, with D perhaps matching TRBD1 (5 bases). The germline V gene encodes CDR1 LNHDA and CDR2 SQIVND (reference sequence). Trimming shortened V by 10 bases and J by 2 bases, and 15 bases separated the two germline ends. The CDR3 has 14 amino acids. The CDR3 bases are TGTGCCACCAAATTGGGGGGAGCTGGAAACACCATATATTTT. This gives the protein CATKLGGAGNTIYF. The whole variable domain, filled in from reference TRBV19 and TRBJ1-3, reads DGGITQSPKYLFRKEGQNVTLSCEQNLNHDAMYWYRQDPGQGLRLIYYSQIVNDFQKGDIAEGYSVSREKKESFPLTVTSAQKNPTAFYLCATKLGGAGNTIYFGEGSWLTVV.

The CDR3 region has the DNA TGTGCCAGCAGCTTAGAGGGCATCTATGGCTACACCTTC. Translation gives CASSLEGIYGYTF. The chain uses TRBV11-2 and TRBJ1-2; no firm D call. The V end lost 0 bases, the J end lost 4 bases, and 6 bases lay between the germline ends. The CDR3 is 13 residues long. Germline values: CDR1 SGHAT, CDR2 FQNNGV.

The chain joins TRBV19 to TRBJ1-1, with D possibly TRBD1 on 6 matching bases. This CDR3 has 14 amino acids. The germline V gene encodes CDR1 LNHDA and CDR2 SQIVND (reference sequence). V was shortened by 6 bases and J by 1 base, with 12 bases between the two germline ends. The CDR3 protein is CASSSGVPNTEAFF. CDR3 DNA sequence: TGTGCCAGTAGCTCAGGGGTCCCGAACACTGAAGCTTTCTTT.

V and J are TRBV11-2 and TRBJ2-5, with 15 bases matching TRBD2. The V and J ends lost 5 bases and 7 bases, in that order; junction bases with no gene match: 8. The CDR3 spans 16 residues. Per germline, CDR1 SGHAT and CDR2 FQNNGV. The chain's CDR3 is CASSLGTSGRHGTQYF. Written as DNA, the CDR3 is TGTGCCAGCAGCCTGGGGACTAGCGGGAGGCATGGGACCCAGTACTTC.

This sequence joins TRBV6-6 and TRBJ1-5; 7 nucleotides line up with TRBD1. The germline V gene encodes CDR1 MNHNY and CDR2 SVGAGI (reference sequence). The CDR3 loop spans 15 amino acids. Losses at the gene ends were 2 bases for V and 9 bases for J; bases not matched to a gene: 10. The CDR3 is CASSYSRGSTGPQHF. The CDR3 nucleotides read TGTGCCAGCAGTTACAGCAGGGGGTCTACCGGGCCCCAGCATTTT.

The table lists this clone with a count of one. CDR3 coding DNA: TGTGCTAGTTGGAGTCTGAGGGACAGGGGCAACATTCAGTACTTC. This gives the protein CASWSLRDRGNIQYF. The chain links TRBV12-5 to TRBJ2-4, with TRBD1 matching over 10 bases. Germline values: CDR1 LGHNT, CDR2 FRNRAP. J lost 7 bases, V lost 8 bases, and 11 bases had no gene match. This CDR3 has 15 residues. The variable domain in full, completed from reference TRBV12-5 and TRBJ2-4, reads DARVTQTPRHKVTEMGQEVTMRCQPILGHNTVFWYRQTMMQGLELLAYFRNRAPLDDSGMPKDRFSAEMPDATLATLKIQPSEPRDSAVYFCASWSLRDRGNIQYFGAGTRLSVL.

The V call is TRBV15, the J call TRBJ1-1, with TRBD1 matching over 7 bases. From germline, CDR1 is LNHNV and CDR2 YYDKDF (reference sequence). The V gene end was trimmed by 3 bases and the J gene end by 0 bases; junction bases not matched to a gene: 1. The CDR3 extends over 14 amino acids. CDR3 in amino acids: CATSRTGLNTEAFF. In DNA form, the CDR3 reads TGTGCCACCAGCAGGACAGGGTTGAACACTGAAGCTTTCTTT.

This clone was counted a single time. The chain combines TRBV11-3 with TRBJ2-5, with D maybe TRBD2 (5 bases). With 1 base removed from V and 3 bases from J, the gap between germline ends came to 9 bases. The CDR3 has 14 residues. Looked up from germline, CDR1 is SGHNT and CDR2 is YENEEA. The CDR3 sequence: CASSLAYGEETQYF. CDR3 bases: TGTGCCAGCAGCTTAGCGTACGGGGAAGAGACCCAGTACTTC.

This chain joins TRBV6-5 and TRBJ1-5; D not certain. CDR1 and CDR2 (germline): MNHEY, SVGAGI. There are 15 residues in the CDR3. Trimming took 0 bases from V and 7 from J, leaving 13 bases between them. The CDR3 nucleotides are TGTGCCAGCAGTTACTCGGAGAACCTCCGGCAGCCCCAGCATTTT. The encoded protein is CASSYSENLRQPQHF.

The chain combines TRBV6-4 with TRBJ1-6, with 8 bases that match TRBD1. Germline CDR1 MRHNA, CDR2 SNTAGT. V was clipped by 6 bases and J by 13 bases; unmatched bases: 2. CDR3 size: 11 residues. The DNA of the CDR3 is TGTGCCAGCAGAGGACAGGGCCCCCTCCACTTT. Translating gives CASRGQGPLHF.

The chain recombines TRBV5-1 with TRBJ1-5; 8 bases align to TRBD1. V gave up 0 bases and J gave up 0 bases; unmatched junction bases: 5. Germline loops: CDR1 SGHRS, CDR2 YFSETQ. The CDR3 consists of 17 residues. The CDR3 DNA reads TGCGCCAGCAGCTTGGGACCAGGGGGCAATAGCAATCAGCCCCAGCATTTT. Translating it yields CASSLGPGGNSNQPQHF. Variable domain in full (rest from reference TRBV5-1 and TRBJ1-5): KAGVTQTPRYLIKTRGQQVTLSCSPISGHRSVSWYQQTPGQGLQFLFEYFSETQRNKGNFPGRFSGRQFSNSRSEMNVSTLELGDSALYLCASSLGPGGNSNQPQHFGDGTRLSIL.

This rearrangement joins TRBV21-1 to TRBJ2-7; the tabulated D call, TRBD1, remains unverified against the DNA. TRBV21-1 is a documented pseudogene. The CDR3 is made up of 16 amino acids. CDR3 in DNA: TGTGCCAGCAGCCCGAGAGACTACAGGGGCCCTCGTGAGCAGTACTTC. Its protein is CASSPRDYRGPREQYF.

The chain combines TRBV7-2 with TRBJ1-5, with D possibly TRBD1 on 6 matching bases. V was trimmed by 5 bases and J by 3 bases, leaving 8 bases between them. Per the germline V gene, CDR1 is SGHTA and CDR2 is FQGNSA. The CDR3 is 13 residues long. Here the CDR3 reads CASSRQDNQPQHF. The CDR3 DNA reads TGTGCCAGCAGCCGACAGGACAATCAGCCCCAGCATTTT.